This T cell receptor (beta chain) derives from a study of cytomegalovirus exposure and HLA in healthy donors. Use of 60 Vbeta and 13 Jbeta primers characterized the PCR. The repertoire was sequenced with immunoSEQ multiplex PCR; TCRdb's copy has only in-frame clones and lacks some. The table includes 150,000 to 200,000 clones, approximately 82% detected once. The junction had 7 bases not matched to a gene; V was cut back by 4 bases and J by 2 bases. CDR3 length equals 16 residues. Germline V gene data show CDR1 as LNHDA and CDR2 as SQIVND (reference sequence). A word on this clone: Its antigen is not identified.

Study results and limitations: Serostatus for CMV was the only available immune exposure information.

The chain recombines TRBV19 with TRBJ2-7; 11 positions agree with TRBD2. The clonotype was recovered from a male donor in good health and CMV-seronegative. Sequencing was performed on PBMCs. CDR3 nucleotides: TGTGCCAGTAGTAGGATACTAGCGGGGGCCGCCTACGAGCAGTACTTC. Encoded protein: CASSRILAGAAYEQYF.